One and the same sample provided the 21 T cell receptor beta chains below, sequenced in a study of blood T cell repertoires in COVID-19. The data were produced by immunoSEQ multiplex PCR, yet TCRdb's version contains in-frame clones alone and is incomplete. The data show more than 250,000 clones, around 85% seen once. What was sequenced was peripheral blood. The receptors here all came from a man between 45 and 60 years old with active or convalescent COVID-19.

The chain joins TRBV5-1 to TRBJ2-7; 8 bases align to TRBD1. The CDR3 extends over 15 amino acids. The germline CDR1 and CDR2 sequences are SGHRS and YFSETQ. V shed 0 bases and J 7 bases; nucleotides not matched to a gene: 9. The CDR3 coding sequence is TGCGCCAGCAGCTTGGAATGGACAGGGCATAGGGAGCAGTACTTC. Protein: CASSLEWTGHREQYF.

DNA of the CDR3: TGTGCCACCAGCAGAGATTCCGGGACAGCCACCGGGGAGCTGTTTTTT. Translation gives CATSRDSGTATGELFF. The rearrangement uses TRBV15 and TRBJ2-2; 7 bases agree with TRBD1. After removal of 0 bases from V and 4 bases from J, the junction contained 5 bases not matched to a gene. The germline gives CDR1 LNHNV, CDR2 YYDKDF (reference sequence). The length of the CDR3 is 16 residues.

The chain links TRBV23-1 to TRBJ2-5, with 10 positions matching TRBD1. TRBV23-1 is filed as an ORF, its function uncertain. V dropped 7 bases and J dropped 2; count of bases not matched to a gene: 16. The CDR3 runs 18 residues. CDR3 sequence: CASTPFHTPGQGQETQYF. CDR3 nucleotide sequence: TGCGCCAGCACCCCATTCCATACGCCGGGACAGGGGCAAGAGACCCAGTACTTC.

This chain connects TRBV19 to TRBJ1-2; 8 bases align to TRBD1. Germline trimming cut 9 bases from V and 4 bases from J; bases unmatched to any gene: 1. The germline V gene has CDR1 LNHDA and CDR2 SQIVND (reference sequence). The CDR3 spans 11 residues. The CDR3 spells CASDRGYGYTF. The CDR3 DNA reads as TGTGCCAGCGACAGGGGCTATGGCTACACCTTC.

J is TRBJ1-5 and V is TRBV15; a weak D match, TRBD1 (6 bases). This CDR3 comprises 16 residues. Germline-derived CDR1 and CDR2 are LNHNV and YYDKDF (reference sequence). V lost 0 bases and J 4 bases, leaving 13 bases between the germline ends. As DNA, the CDR3 is TGTGCCACCAGCAGAGACAGGGGTGGTGGAAATCAGCCCCAGCATTTT. It encodes CATSRDRGGGNQPQHF.

The CDR3 DNA sequence: TGTGCCAGCAGGACTAGCGGCACCTACGAGCAGTACTTC. It yields the protein CASRTSGTYEQYF. The V and J genes are TRBV27 and TRBJ2-7, with 9 bases matching TRBD2. V shed 6 bases and J 2 bases; nucleotides not matched to a gene: 2. This CDR3 region has 13 residues. Germline CDR1 reads MNHEY; CDR2 reads SMNVEV (reference sequence).

The sample holds a few counts of this clone. The J gene is TRBJ1-1, the V gene TRBV30; the match to TRBD1 covers 11 bases. Germline V gene lookup returns CDR1 GTSNPN and CDR2 SVGIG (reference sequence). With 4 bases clipped from V and 7 bases from J, the junction kept 17 bases outside the gene matches. The CDR3 runs 17 residues. CDR3 DNA: TGTGCCTGGAACCACCGGACAGGGGGCGAACCGACCGGTGAAGCTTTCTTT. It encodes CAWNHRTGGEPTGEAFF.

The gene calls are TRBV5-4 and TRBJ2-5; possibly TRBD2 for D (6 bases). Germline V gene lookup returns CDR1 SGHNT and CDR2 YYREEE (reference sequence). The CDR3 sequence is 14 residues long. V lost 0 bases and J 10 bases, leaving 16 bases between the germline ends. CDR3 in amino acids: CASSLAAGQGDQYF. DNA for the CDR3: TGTGCCAGCAGCTTGGCCGCGGGGCAAGGGGACCAGTACTTC. Combining the CDR3 with reference TRBV5-4 and TRBJ2-5 gives the whole variable domain ETGVTQSPTHLIKTRGQQVTLRCSSQSGHNTVSWYQQALGQGPQFIFQYYREEENGRGNFPPRFSGLQFPNYSSELNVNALELDDSALYLCASSLAAGQGDQYFGPGTRLLVL.

V gene TRBV12-3 or TRBV12-4 combines with J gene TRBJ2-1; no reliable D call. This CDR3 is 13 amino acids long. V was cut by 3 bases and J by 2 bases, with 5 bases left in between. CDR3 sequence: CASSLAAYNEQFF. CDR3 DNA: TGTGCCAGCAGTTTGGCGGCCTACAATGAGCAGTTCTTC.

The chain uses TRBV28 and TRBJ1-6, with 7 bases fitting TRBD1. Germline CDR1 MDHEN, CDR2 SYDVKM. The CDR3 is made up of 16 amino acids. With V trimmed by 6 bases and J by 0 bases, 5 bases remained unmatched. CDR3 in amino acids: CASSPDRSSYNSPLHF. Here the CDR3 DNA reads TGTGCCAGCAGCCCGGACAGGAGCTCCTATAATTCACCCCTCCACTTT.

The V gene is TRBV6-5, the J gene TRBJ2-3, with TRBD2 identical over 7 bases. The CDR3 totals 14 residues. Germline values: CDR1 MNHEY, CDR2 SVGAGI. Losses at the gene ends were 11 bases for V and 2 bases for J; bases not matched to a gene: 10. CDR3: CAVGRSGNTDTQYF. The CDR3 DNA follows: TGTGCCGTCGGGAGGAGCGGAAACACAGATACGCAGTATTTT.

The J gene is TRBJ1-5, the V gene TRBV5-5, with 7 positions matching TRBD1. The CDR3 is made up of 13 amino acids. CDR1 is SGHKS, CDR2 YYEKEE, per germline (reference sequence). Unmatched junction bases numbered 5, after V lost 4 bases and J lost 7 bases. CDR3 sequence reads: CASSPGGRQPQHF. The CDR3 DNA is TGTGCCAGCAGCCCAGGGGGTCGGCAGCCCCAGCATTTT.

The V and J genes are TRBV6-4 and TRBJ1-1, with D maybe TRBD1 (6 bases). From germline, CDR1 is MRHNA and CDR2 SNTAGT. The CDR3 is 13 amino acids. The V end was cut by 6 bases, the J end by 5 bases, with 13 bases between. The CDR3 loop reads CASSLRGGTEAFF. CDR3 sequence (DNA): TGTGCCAGCAGCCTAAGGGGGGGGACTGAAGCTTTCTTT.

The chain joins TRBV28 to TRBJ2-7, with TRBD2 identical over 8 bases. The CDR3 consists of 14 residues. Germline trimming cut 9 bases from V and 0 bases from J; bases unmatched to any gene: 7. CDR1 is MDHEN, CDR2 SYDVKM, per germline. DNA for the CDR3: TGTGCCAGTGGGGCGAGCGGGAGCTCCTACGAGCAGTACTTC. As protein: CASGASGSSYEQYF.

The CDR3 DNA reads TGCGCCAGCAGCCTTGGGCCGGGGATCAATCAGCCCCAGCATTTT. Its translation is CASSLGPGINQPQHF. This chain links TRBV5-1 with TRBJ1-5; D gene ambiguous. CDR1 and CDR2 (germline): SGHRS, YFSETQ. V shed 4 bases and J shed 3 bases, with 14 bases lying between them. The CDR3 sequence is 15 residues long.

The chain employs TRBV11-1 and TRBJ2-5; D perhaps matches TRBD1 (6 bases). V lost 2 bases and J 3 bases, leaving 13 bases between the germline ends. Germline V gives CDR1 SGHAT, CDR2 FQDESV (reference sequence). The CDR3 loop spans 15 amino acids. CDR3 sequence: CASSLQRTVKETQYF. CDR3 bases: TGTGCCAGCAGCTTACAGAGGACAGTTAAAGAGACCCAGTACTTC.

The chain has TRBV18 and TRBJ1-3; TRBD1 aligns across 8 bases. CDR1 is KGHSH and CDR2 is LQKENI in the germline V gene. J lost 0 bases, V lost 3 bases, and 7 bases had no gene match. This CDR3 contains 17 residues. The CDR3 region is CASSPTGGSASGNTIYF. In nucleotides, the CDR3 is TGTGCCAGCTCACCTACAGGGGGATCGGCCTCTGGAAACACCATATATTTT.

V and J are TRBV11-2 and TRBJ1-2; D is unresolved. Germline CDR1 and CDR2: SGHAT and FQNNGV. This CDR3 comprises 13 residues. With 1 base removed from V and 8 bases from J, the gap between germline ends came to 11 bases. Here the CDR3 reads CASSLAGFAGYTF. The CDR3 nucleotides are TGTGCCAGCAGCTTAGCCGGTTTTGCCGGCTACACCTTC.

The DNA of the CDR3 is TGTGCCAGCAGCGTGGGGATGACAGGGAGCACAGATACGCAGTATTTT. Encoded protein: CASSVGMTGSTDTQYF. The rearrangement uses TRBV9 and TRBJ2-3; 7 bases are shared with TRBD1. CDR3 length: 16 residues. Germline CDR1 SGDLS, CDR2 YYNGEE. Germline trimming cut 2 bases from V and 0 bases from J; bases unmatched to any gene: 6. Complete variable domain (other parts from reference TRBV9 and TRBJ2-3): DSGVTQTPKHLITATGQRVTLRCSPRSGDLSVYWYQQSLDQGLQFLIQYYNGEERAKGNILERFSAQQFPDLHSELNLSSLELGDSALYFCASSVGMTGSTDTQYFGPGTRLTVL.

The J gene is TRBJ1-1, the V gene TRBV5-1, with 8 bases lining up with TRBD1. Germline V gene sequence: CDR1 SGHRS, CDR2 YFSETQ. The CDR3 totals 16 residues. The V and J ends lost 4 bases and 4 bases, in that order; junction bases with no gene match: 12. CDR3 coding DNA: TGCGCCAGCAGCCTGACCGGGACAGGATCGGTCACTGAAGCTTTCTTT. Translating it yields CASSLTGTGSVTEAFF.

CDR3 DNA: TGTGCCTGGGGACAGTCCCGTAACTATGGCTACACCTTC. Translation: CAWGQSRNYGYTF. J is TRBJ1-2 and V is TRBV30; a weak D match, TRBD1 (6 bases). The germline V and J ends were trimmed by 5 bases and 1 base, with 11 bases remaining between them. From germline, CDR1 is GTSNPN and CDR2 SVGIG (reference sequence). The CDR3 has 13 residues.